The clone carrying this TCR beta chain was detected many times. This sample stems from a study of T cells in Graves' hyperthyroidism and ophthalmopathy. RNA transcripts gave rise to amplified TCR beta CDR3 regions. The HTBI primer set was used in a first-round RT-PCR of the TCR CDR3. TCRdb recomputed calls from the multiplex PCR reads with MiXCR, one row per CDR3 protein. The repertoire includes about 500,000 distinct CDR3 sequences, about an eighth of them detected once, and 15% to 20% sits in the top ten. The germline CDR1 and CDR2 sequences are LNHDA and SQIVND (reference sequence). V was cut by 5 bases and J by 2 bases, with 16 bases left in between. The CDR3 length is 16 residues.

The receptor's source is a woman between 18 and 29 years old with Graves' hyperthyroidism. The sequencing sample was made of blood. The chain employs TRBV19 and TRBJ1-5; the D gene is possibly TRBD1 (5 bases). The CDR3 sequence is CASSPLRVRGNQPQHF. The CDR3 coding sequence is TGTGCCAGTAGTCCCCTCAGGGTGAGGGGCAATCAGCCCCAGCATTTT.